This is a list of T cell receptor beta chains from one sample in a study of CD8 T cells in Susac syndrome. TCRdb re-called the immunoSEQ multiplex PCR reads through MiXCR, storing one row per CDR3 protein. The data show some 300,000 distinct CDR3 sequences, roughly 85% seen once. Sequenced material: CD8+ T cells from PBMCs. The receptors were gathered from a human donor with multiple sclerosis. Both conserved end residues are part of each CDR3. Clone size is not always given. Where it is, it says once, few, many or a class for expanded clones.

clone_size: -
cdr3_length: 15
j_call: TRBJ2-3
v_call: TRBV29-1
cdr3_aa: CSVEYSGMSTDTQYF

clone_size: once
cdr3_length: 12
j_call: TRBJ2-5
v_call: TRBV30
cdr3_aa: CAWSVRQLDQYF

clone_size: -
cdr3_length: 13
j_call: TRBJ2-7
v_call: TRBV14
cdr3_aa: CASSHLAEYEQYF

clone_size: -
cdr3_length: 13
j_call: TRBJ2-1
v_call: TRBV6-2/TRBV6-3
cdr3_aa: CASSYSTAYEQFF

clone_size: -
cdr3_length: 15
j_call: TRBJ2-1
v_call: TRBV12-5
cdr3_aa: CASGLGQGLYNEQFF

clone_size: -
cdr3_length: 15
j_call: TRBJ1-4
v_call: TRBV19
cdr3_aa: CASSIRDRGTEKLFF

clone_size: -
cdr3_length: 16
j_call: TRBJ2-3
v_call: TRBV6-4
cdr3_aa: CASSDSTSGNTDTQYF

clone_size: -
cdr3_length: 15
j_call: TRBJ2-7
v_call: TRBV24-1
cdr3_aa: CATSDPITGRHEQYF

clone_size: few
cdr3_length: 15
j_call: TRBJ2-7
v_call: TRBV5-4
cdr3_aa: CASSLEVGLSYEQYF

clone_size: -
cdr3_length: 17
j_call: TRBJ1-1
v_call: TRBV9
cdr3_aa: CASSVDPGTAMNTEAFF

clone_size: few
cdr3_length: 13
j_call: TRBJ2-7
v_call: TRBV27
cdr3_aa: CASSVGESYEQYF

clone_size: -
cdr3_length: 13
j_call: TRBJ1-2
v_call: TRBV7-9
cdr3_aa: CASSFQRAVGYTF

clone_size: few
cdr3_length: 15
j_call: TRBJ2-5
v_call: TRBV6-1
cdr3_aa: CASSQPSTRQETQYF

clone_size: few
cdr3_length: 15
j_call: TRBJ2-3
v_call: TRBV6-1
cdr3_aa: CASRSRDSYTDTQYF

clone_size: -
cdr3_length: 13
j_call: TRBJ2-7
v_call: TRBV7-9
cdr3_aa: CASTLDGLYEQYF

clone_size: -
cdr3_length: 16
j_call: TRBJ2-2
v_call: TRBV25-1
cdr3_aa: CASSDRDSPNTGELFF

clone_size: -
cdr3_length: 13
j_call: TRBJ1-1
v_call: TRBV18
cdr3_aa: CASSHRGFPEAFF

clone_size: -
cdr3_length: 15
j_call: TRBJ2-5
v_call: TRBV7-6
cdr3_aa: CASSSDRLYQETQYF

clone_size: -
cdr3_length: 15
j_call: TRBJ2-1
v_call: TRBV6-2/TRBV6-3
cdr3_aa: CASSPLAAPQDEQFF

clone_size: -
cdr3_length: 14
j_call: TRBJ2-1
v_call: TRBV4-3
cdr3_aa: CASNGGSSYNEQFF

clone_size: once
cdr3_length: 18
j_call: TRBJ2-1
v_call: TRBV6-5
cdr3_aa: CASSYSRISLAGYNEQFF

clone_size: once
cdr3_length: 14
j_call: TRBJ2-3
v_call: TRBV6-5
cdr3_aa: CASSYIESTDTQYF

clone_size: -
cdr3_length: 13
j_call: TRBJ1-2
v_call: TRBV27
cdr3_aa: CASSLSAAYGYTF

clone_size: -
cdr3_length: 13
j_call: TRBJ2-5
v_call: TRBV2
cdr3_aa: CASRQGLKDTQYF

clone_size: -
cdr3_length: 14
j_call: TRBJ1-1
v_call: TRBV5-1
cdr3_aa: CASSWTGPNTEAFF

clone_size: -
cdr3_length: 16
j_call: TRBJ2-1
v_call: TRBV2
cdr3_aa: CASPGTSGSLYNEQFF

clone_size: -
cdr3_length: 15
j_call: TRBJ1-2
v_call: TRBV11-2
cdr3_aa: CASSSEVGTYYGYTF

clone_size: -
cdr3_length: 17
j_call: TRBJ2-3
v_call: TRBV2
cdr3_aa: CAAPVPYWGISTDTQYF

clone_size: -
cdr3_length: 14
j_call: TRBJ2-1
v_call: TRBV20-1
cdr3_aa: CSARDPHSYNEQFF

clone_size: -
cdr3_length: 16
j_call: TRBJ2-7
v_call: TRBV7-3
cdr3_aa: CASSLGVKAGGDEQYF

clone_size: once
cdr3_length: 13
j_call: TRBJ2-1
v_call: TRBV20-1
cdr3_aa: CSARAGPYNEQFF

clone_size: once
cdr3_length: 17
j_call: TRBJ2-1
v_call: TRBV7-3
cdr3_aa: CASSLGEGGFSYNEQFF

clone_size: few
cdr3_length: 15
j_call: TRBJ2-3
v_call: TRBV7-6
cdr3_aa: CASSFGQGSADTQYF

clone_size: -
cdr3_length: 16
j_call: TRBJ2-5
v_call: TRBV7-9
cdr3_aa: CASSPVDRGLGETQYF

clone_size: -
cdr3_length: 15
j_call: TRBJ1-2
v_call: TRBV6-5
cdr3_aa: CASSYLAGLNYGYTF

clone_size: -
cdr3_length: 17
j_call: TRBJ2-1
v_call: TRBV14
cdr3_aa: CASSQVGGGFWRNEQFF

clone_size: -
cdr3_length: 13
j_call: TRBJ2-5
v_call: TRBV14
cdr3_aa: CASSSRHQETQYF

clone_size: -
cdr3_length: 15
j_call: TRBJ1-1
v_call: TRBV19
cdr3_aa: CASGARDSMNTEAFF

clone_size: -
cdr3_length: 16
j_call: TRBJ2-1
v_call: TRBV20-1
cdr3_aa: CSARDFGTRIYNEQFF

clone_size: -
cdr3_length: 12
j_call: TRBJ2-2
v_call: TRBV15
cdr3_aa: CATSRNTGELFF

clone_size: -
cdr3_length: 16
j_call: TRBJ2-1
v_call: TRBV28
cdr3_aa: CASSPPGQGVNNEQFF

clone_size: -
cdr3_length: 16
j_call: TRBJ2-3
v_call: TRBV27
cdr3_aa: CASSLIAGGPRDTQYF

clone_size: -
cdr3_length: 14
j_call: TRBJ1-2
v_call: TRBV19
cdr3_aa: CASSRGGTLYGYTF

clone_size: -
cdr3_length: 15
j_call: TRBJ2-7
v_call: TRBV4-1
cdr3_aa: CASSQVSAEHYEQYF

clone_size: -
cdr3_length: 15
j_call: TRBJ2-7
v_call: TRBV4-2
cdr3_aa: CASSQDRQFRYEQYF

clone_size: -
cdr3_length: 14
j_call: TRBJ2-7
v_call: TRBV24-1
cdr3_aa: CATEEAGGQYEQYF

clone_size: -
cdr3_length: 14
j_call: TRBJ2-3
v_call: TRBV2
cdr3_aa: CASTGTGGLDTQYF

clone_size: -
cdr3_length: 14
j_call: TRBJ2-7
v_call: TRBV28
cdr3_aa: CASSLFVAGHEQYF

clone_size: -
cdr3_length: 14
j_call: TRBJ2-1
v_call: TRBV6-5
cdr3_aa: CATPQTSGVNEQFF

clone_size: -
cdr3_length: 13
j_call: TRBJ1-1
v_call: TRBV5-1
cdr3_aa: CASSLEGIFEAFF

clone_size: -
cdr3_length: 16
j_call: TRBJ2-1
v_call: TRBV7-9
cdr3_aa: CASTVQGTSVYNEQFF